This record covers a single TCR beta chain. The data belong to a study of control samples from healthy donors and cancer patients. V gave up 5 bases and J gave up 7 bases, with 18 bases separating them. The CDR3 totals 14 residues. Germline V gene data show CDR1 as SGHRS and CDR2 as YFSETQ. Profiled with immunoSEQ multiplex PCR; TCRdb holds only in-frame clones, not every one. The sample lists about 96,000 clones, approximately 95% occurring once. The J gene is TRBJ1-1, the V gene TRBV5-1; D is ambiguous. The receptor comes from a man younger than 35 in good health. Sequenced: blood. CDR3 region: CASSREVQKSEAFF. The CDR3 DNA is TGCGCCAGCAGTCGAGAGGTCCAGAAGAGTGAAGCTTTCTTT. Supplemented by reference TRBV5-1 and TRBJ1-1, the full variable domain reads KAGVTQTPRYLIKTRGQQVTLSCSPISGHRSVSWYQQTPGQGLQFLFEYFSETQRNKGNFPGRFSGRQFSNSRSEMNVSTLELGDSALYLCASSREVQKSEAFFGQGTRLTVV.